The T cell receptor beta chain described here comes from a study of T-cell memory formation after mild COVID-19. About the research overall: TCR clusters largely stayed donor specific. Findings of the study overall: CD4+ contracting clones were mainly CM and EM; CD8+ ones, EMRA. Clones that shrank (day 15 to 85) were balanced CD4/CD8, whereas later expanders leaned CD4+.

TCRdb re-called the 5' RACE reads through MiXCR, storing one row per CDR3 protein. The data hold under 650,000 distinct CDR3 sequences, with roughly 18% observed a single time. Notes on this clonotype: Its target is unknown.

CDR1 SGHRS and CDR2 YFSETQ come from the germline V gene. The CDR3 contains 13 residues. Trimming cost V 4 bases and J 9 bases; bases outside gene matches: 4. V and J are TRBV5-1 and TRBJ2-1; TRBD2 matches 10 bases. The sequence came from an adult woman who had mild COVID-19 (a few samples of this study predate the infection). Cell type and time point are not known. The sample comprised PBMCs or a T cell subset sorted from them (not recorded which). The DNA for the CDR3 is TGCGCCAGCAGCCCGGGACTAGCGACTGAGCAGTTCTTC. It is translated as CASSPGLATEQFF.